This is a list of T cell receptor beta chains from one sample in a study of T-cell memory formation after mild COVID-19. Each CDR3 protein gets one entry after TCRdb re-called the 5' RACE reads with MiXCR. Among around 140,000 distinct CDR3 sequences listed, 6% to 7% were seen once. Sequenced input: PBMCs or a T cell subset sorted from them (not recorded which). Source of these receptors: an adult woman who had mild COVID-19 (a few samples of this study predate the infection). Cell type and time point are not known. The conserved cysteine and the conserved F or W are not part of the CDR3 here.

v_gene,j_gene,CDR3aa
TRBV24-1,TRBJ2-3,ATANTDTQY
TRBV27,TRBJ2-2,ASSSLRGTGELF
TRBV5-6,TRBJ1-2,ASSFSQRGYT
TRBV30,TRBJ1-3,AWSVGQISSGNTIY
TRBV5-6,TRBJ1-1,ASSLSTEAF
TRBV5-5,TRBJ2-2,ASSFGIPGVGELF
TRBV12-3/TRBV12-4,TRBJ2-1,ASSSGRGFSYNEQF
TRBV23-1,TRBJ1-4,ASSPDGLGNEKLF
TRBV12-3/TRBV12-4,TRBJ2-3,ASSFTGTGTDTQY
TRBV5-5,TRBJ2-1,ASSLVPAISGSSYTEQF
TRBV5-1,TRBJ2-1,ASSPRQGISYNEQF
TRBV9,TRBJ1-2,ASSVGSESFGGYT
TRBV19,TRBJ1-1,ASSKTGDTEAF
TRBV29-1,TRBJ1-1,SVGSVVPTGGVTEAF
TRBV7-2,TRBJ2-3,ASSRYPPGAYTDTQY
TRBV7-2,TRBJ2-3,ASSSWDNTDTQY
TRBV11-3,TRBJ1-4,ASSPPDSRNEKLF
TRBV6-2/TRBV6-3,TRBJ2-1,ASSRIGRTGGYNEQF
TRBV5-1,TRBJ1-2,ASSSAGNYGYT
TRBV29-1,TRBJ1-5,SVGEFNQPQH
TRBV7-6,TRBJ2-3,ASSLWADTQY
TRBV3-1,TRBJ2-1,ASSQGAGPQGEQF
TRBV5-6,TRBJ2-1,ASSLGFLTGGGNEQF
TRBV5-1,TRBJ1-1,ASSRTQGAYTEAF
TRBV7-9,TRBJ1-6,ASSRTADNSPLH
TRBV7-9,TRBJ2-1,ASSFEFGGEQF
TRBV4-1,TRBJ1-1,ASSPVTSGAEAF
TRBV12-3/TRBV12-4,TRBJ2-1,ASRPTSGRNNEQF
TRBV12-3/TRBV12-4,TRBJ2-7,ASSLGAGPYEQY
TRBV12-3/TRBV12-4,TRBJ2-5,ASSKWTVGWWETQY
TRBV5-1,TRBJ2-1,ASSLGQNYNEQF
TRBV24-1,TRBJ1-2,ATSDLPRGGYT
TRBV5-1,TRBJ2-1,ASSLVVGSYNEQF
TRBV20-1,TRBJ2-7,SASGTFSYEQY
TRBV10-3,TRBJ2-5,ASNPTGYETQY
TRBV3-1,TRBJ2-7,ASSQVQGGEQY
TRBV11-2,TRBJ1-4,ASSLVTGLGLF
TRBV24-1,TRBJ1-5,ATSPGPGFNQPQH
TRBV12-3/TRBV12-4,TRBJ2-1,ASSSPGNEQL
TRBV7-2,TRBJ1-5,ASSLEGRGVSNQPQH